The T cell receptor beta chain under discussion was sequenced for a study of T cell changes during pregnancy in multiple sclerosis. Sequencing used immunoSEQ multiplex PCR; TCRdb keeps in-frame clones, though not all of them. The sample lists about 94,000 clones; about 93% were seen once. The ends were cut back, 3 bases at V and 0 bases at J, with 16 bases in the middle. This CDR3 has 18 residues. CDR1 is SGHRS, CDR2 YFSETQ, per germline. This sequence joins TRBV5-1 and TRBJ2-6; possibly TRBD1 for D (6 bases). Sequenced material: peripheral blood, taken after pregnancy. This receptor was obtained from a female donor with multiple sclerosis, enrolled in a pregnancy study. CDR3 amino acids: CASSSPRGGSSGANVLTF. The CDR3, as DNA: TGCGCCAGCAGCTCCCCCAGGGGCGGAAGCTCTGGGGCCAACGTCCTGACTTTC.